This TCR beta chain comes out of a study of tumor-infiltrating lymphocytes in localized non-small cell lung cancer (dated by TCRdb to the early 2020s). Regarding the complete study: Patients whose samples were collected after neoadjuvant chemotherapy, as well as both smokers and never-smokers and several histologies, were included in the cohort. Resected tumor tissue and uninvolved lung tissue described as non-adjacent to the tumor were contributed by each patient, with both tissues obtained from the same patient. TCR sequencing was one of several integrated assays, alongside flow cytometry, multiplex immunofluorescence, RNA-seq, exome sequencing and proteomics, applied to the same patients. The overall ICON cohort comprised over 120 surgical patients with localized non-small cell lung cancer whose tumors were resected. A total of some 50 patients were included in the paired tumor versus uninvolved lung comparison of immunoSEQ T-cell fraction. The full study reports these points: Recurrence-free survival showed no association with tumor T-cell fraction measured by TCR sequencing (p = 0.61). The TCR-derived T-cell fraction showed no difference between the flow cytometry-defined immunotypes IM1 (good prognosis) and IM2 (poor prognosis). Higher T cell infiltration in tumors than in uninvolved lung tissue was supported by TCRbeta sequencing, consistent with immunofluorescence CD3 counts. Assay coverage varied across patients depending on available tissue quantity, so only a subset of the cohort had TCR sequencing. Because different assays used different pieces of the same tissue, technical variation could not be distinguished from intratumor heterogeneity.

TCR sequencing with the immunoSEQ assay provided the T-cell fraction in tumor and uninvolved lung tissue. The original pipeline was this. In the survival analysis, patients were divided into a high T-cell fraction group (upper tertile) and a low T-cell fraction group (lower two tertiles), and the two groups were compared using a log-rank test. A signed-rank test was used to test paired tumor versus uninvolved lung differences in T-cell fraction. TCRdb obtained this table from immuneACCESS and retained in-frame rearrangements with V and J assigned. These tables miss some clones; where compared with another copy, unresolved V genes account for less than half of the shortfall, and the remainder is unexplained. V and J calls and clone size are as listed in that table; D and trimming were resolved from the DNA. Recorded for this sample are about 16,000 clones; 75% of them occurred a single time. 9.1% of the sample is in the top ten clones.

A remark on this clone: This receptor's antigen is unknown. The input lacks base qualities; no much larger clone sits a single base away.

Enrollment in ICON was initiated in April 2016, and the last patient was enrolled in 2018. A subcohort of 76 patients provided fresh tumor and matched uninvolved tissue for in-depth immune analyses, with TCR sequencing among those analyses. DNA isolated from bulk tissue, without cell sorting, was used for TCR sequencing. The CDR1 and CDR2 encoded by the germline V gene (reference sequence) are MNHEY and SMNVEV. V is shortened by 5 bases, J by 7 bases, and the region joining them spans 19 bases. Including the terminal cysteine and phenylalanine, the CDR3 comprises 15 residues. The CDR3 DNA has 45 bases and is translated from base 1.

The sample consisted of lung tumor tissue. Recombination joined TRBV27 with TRBJ2-3; TRBD2 is perhaps the D gene, given 7 matching bases. The clonotype originates from a human donor with non-small cell lung cancer. The nucleotide sequence is given as TGTGCCAGCAGTGCCTCGGCGGGGGCCTCCAATACGCAGTATTTT. Protein translation: CASSASAGASNTQYF.